The next 21 T cell receptor beta chains were all read from a single sample in a study of blood T cell repertoires in COVID-19. Method: immunoSEQ multiplex PCR; TCRdb's copy keeps in-frame clones and lacks some. This table has around 300,000 clones, approximately 92% appearing once. Sequenced material: PBMCs or T cells enriched from blood (not recorded which). The receptors originated from a woman aged 30 to 39 who had recovered from COVID-19.

This clone was found a few times. The rearrangement joins TRBV6-4 to TRBJ2-1; 7 bases fit TRBD2. The CDR3 is 16 residues long. Trimming at V came to 0 bases and at J to 0 bases, leaving 2 bases not matched to a gene. Germline V gene lookup returns CDR1 MRHNA and CDR2 SNTAGT. The CDR3 is CASSDSGGSSYNEQFF. The CDR3 region has the DNA TGTGCCAGCAGTGACTCGGGGGGGAGCTCCTACAATGAGCAGTTCTTC.

This rearrangement joins TRBV12-3 or TRBV12-4 to TRBJ1-1; D gene uncertain. The V end lost 3 bases, the J end lost 6 bases, and 8 bases lay between the germline ends. The CDR3 runs 12 residues. The CDR3 loop is CASSFHGAEAFF. In DNA form, the CDR3 reads TGTGCCAGCAGTTTCCACGGAGCTGAAGCTTTCTTT.

The chain combines TRBV5-8 with TRBJ1-1; 7 nucleotides agree with TRBD1. This CDR3 has 15 amino acids. Unmatched junction bases numbered 8, after V lost 1 base and J lost 5 bases. From germline, CDR1 is SGHTS and CDR2 YDEGEE. The CDR3 nucleotides are TGTGCCAGCAGCTTGATGGGACAGAGTTTGACTGAAGCTTTCTTT. Protein sequence: CASSLMGQSLTEAFF.

V usage is TRBV3-1 (or the pseudogene TRBV3-2) and J usage is TRBJ2-5; a weak D match, TRBD2 (6 bases). Germline values: CDR1 LGHDT, CDR2 YNNKEL (reference sequence). V was clipped by 3 bases and J by 1 base, with 15 bases between them. This CDR3 is 16 amino acids long. The CDR3 bases are TGTGCCAGCAGCCAGGAAATAGCGGCTCTCCAAGAGACCCAGTACTTC. Protein product: CASSQEIAALQETQYF.

This sequence joins TRBV7-6 and TRBJ2-1; the D is unclear. Trimming stripped 2 bases from V and 7 bases from J, with 9 bases between. The CDR3 runs 13 residues. Looked up from germline, CDR1 is SGHVS and CDR2 is FNYEAQ. DNA for the CDR3: TGTGCCAGCAGCTTAATGGCTAGGAATGAGCAGTTCTTC. It encodes CASSLMARNEQFF.

The V and J genes are TRBV5-8 and TRBJ1-5; no reliable D call. This CDR3 region has 16 residues. Germline V gene lookup returns CDR1 SGHTS and CDR2 YDEGEE. V was cut by 0 bases and J by 2 bases, with 12 bases left in between. CDR3 loop: CASSLGSRSGNQPQHF. DNA for the CDR3: TGTGCCAGCAGCTTGGGTTCGCGAAGTGGCAATCAGCCCCAGCATTTT.

The rearrangement joins TRBV6-1 to TRBJ2-5, with a possible D match to TRBD1 (6 bases). The CDR3 runs 14 residues. Trimming took off 3 bases at V and 5 bases at J, with 13 bases between the two ends. Germline loops: CDR1 MNHNS, CDR2 SASEGT. The CDR3 DNA reads as TGTGCCAGCAGTGACCTGGACAGTGTTGAGACCCAGTACTTC. Its translation: CASSDLDSVETQYF.

The rearrangement links TRBV7-2 to TRBJ1-6, with D possibly TRBD1 on 5 matching bases. The ends were cut back, 5 bases at V and 3 bases at J, with 14 bases in the middle. Germline lookup yields CDR1 SGHTA and CDR2 FQGNSA. The CDR3 is made up of 16 amino acids. The CDR3 DNA reads as TGTGCCAGCAGCGGGGCCCGGGGGGGCTATAATTCACCCCTCCACTTT. Translated: CASSGARGGYNSPLHF.

This rearrangement joins TRBV9 to TRBJ2-7, with D perhaps matching TRBD2 (6 bases). The CDR3 runs 15 residues. Trimming removed 0 bases from V and 2 bases from J, with 12 bases in between. Germline V lookup: CDR1 SGDLS, CDR2 YYNGEE. This CDR3 reads CASSVGGGQTYEQYF. Written as DNA, the CDR3 is TGTGCCAGCAGCGTAGGCGGAGGGCAAACCTACGAGCAGTACTTC.

The chain couples TRBV10-3 to TRBJ1-1; D is undetermined. CDR3 length equals 15 residues. V was cut by 7 bases and J by 4 bases, with 19 bases left in between. Germline V CDR1 and CDR2: ENHRY, SYGVKD. CDR3 nucleotides: TGTGCCATCACGGGTACCGGGAGAGCCGGCACTGAAGCTTTCTTT. It codes for CAITGTGRAGTEAFF.

The rearrangement links TRBV7-8 to TRBJ2-1; TRBD2 matches 10 bases. The CDR3 length is 15 residues. The germline gives CDR1 SGHVS, CDR2 FQNEAQ. The V segment lost 5 bases and the J segment 10 bases; nucleotides outside the gene matches: 11. The CDR3 here is CASSPSSGSSREQFF. The CDR3 DNA reads as TGTGCCAGCAGCCCTTCTAGCGGGAGCAGTCGGGAGCAGTTCTTC.

The genes are TRBV7-2 and TRBJ2-5, with 9 bases identical to TRBD1. Germline loops: CDR1 SGHTA, CDR2 FQGNSA. The CDR3 sequence is 19 residues long. The V and J ends lost 5 bases and 1 base, in that order; junction bases with no gene match: 17. CDR3 region: CASSLVPPGQGPFQETQYF. In nucleotides, the CDR3 is TGTGCCAGCAGCCTAGTTCCACCGGGACAGGGACCATTCCAAGAGACCCAGTACTTC.

This clone came up once. This chain joins TRBV13 and TRBJ2-2, with 8 bases matching TRBD2. Germline assignment: CDR1 PRHDT and CDR2 FYEKMQ (reference sequence). J lost 4 bases, V lost 4 bases, and 8 bases had no gene match. The CDR3 covers 16 residues. The CDR3 sequence: CASSYNSGKSTGELFF. Written as DNA, the CDR3 is TGTGCCAGCAGCTACAATAGCGGGAAGAGCACCGGGGAGCTGTTTTTT.

This clone was seen more than once but under ten times. The V gene is TRBV9, the J gene TRBJ2-7; D possibly corresponds to TRBD2 (5 bases). The V gene lost 4 bases and the J gene lost 2 bases, with 16 bases spanning the gap. This CDR3 is built from 15 residues. Per the germline V gene, CDR1 is SGDLS and CDR2 is YYNGEE. The CDR3 loop is CASSPTPSLAYEQYF. CDR3 sequence (DNA): TGTGCCAGCAGCCCCACCCCATCACTAGCCTACGAGCAGTACTTC.

This sequence joins TRBV4-1 and TRBJ2-5; 10 positions match TRBD1. This CDR3 region has 15 residues. V gave up 2 bases and J gave up 5 bases; unmatched junction bases: 5. Germline V gives CDR1 MGHRA, CDR2 YSYEKL. In DNA form, the CDR3 reads TGCGCCAGCAGCCAAACGACAGGGGGCCACGAGACCCAGTACTTC. It codes for CASSQTTGGHETQYF.

This clone is a singleton in its sample. The rearrangement uses TRBV6-5 and TRBJ2-7; D is perhaps TRBD1 (6 bases). V was trimmed by 5 bases and J by 7 bases, leaving 15 bases between them. Germline lookup yields CDR1 MNHEY and CDR2 SVGAGI. The CDR3 runs to 13 residues. In DNA, the CDR3 is TGTGCCAGCAGTACGAGATACAGGGAAGAGCAGTACTTC. It translates to CASSTRYREEQYF.

In its sample, this clone was seen once. The rearrangement joins TRBV28 to TRBJ1-6; the match to TRBD1 covers 8 bases. In germline, CDR1 is MDHEN, CDR2 SYDVKM. CDR3 length equals 17 residues. The junction had 11 bases not matched to a gene; V was cut back by 7 bases and J by 3 bases. This CDR3 reads CASTKIRRGLYNSPLHF. Written as DNA, the CDR3 is TGTGCCAGCACCAAAATCCGCAGGGGGCTCTATAATTCACCCCTCCACTTT. The whole variable domain, remainder taken from reference TRBV28 and TRBJ1-6, is DVKVTQSSRYLVKRTGEKVFLECVQDMDHENMFWYRQDPGLGLRLIYFSYDVKMKEKGDIPEGYSVSREKKERFSLILESASTNQTSMYLCASTKIRRGLYNSPLHFGNGTRLTVT.

The rearrangement uses TRBV18 and TRBJ2-1, with 9 bases aligning to TRBD2. Trimming removed 2 bases from V and 3 bases from J; junction bases left unmatched: 11. The germline CDR1 and CDR2 sequences are KGHSH and LQKENI. This CDR3 contains 18 residues. The CDR3 DNA sequence: TGTGCCAGCTCACCAGCGGCCGCAGCGGGAGGTCGCTACAATGAGCAGTTCTTC. Protein sequence: CASSPAAAAGGRYNEQFF.

The genes are TRBV4-1 and TRBJ2-2; D is undetermined. With 0 bases removed from V and 2 bases from J, the gap between germline ends came to 10 bases. CDR3 size: 16 residues. Germline CDR1 is MGHRA and CDR2 is YSYEKL. CDR3 protein: CASSQESLTNTGELFF. The CDR3 DNA reads TGCGCCAGCAGCCAAGAAAGCTTAACCAACACCGGGGAGCTGTTTTTT.

J is TRBJ2-7 and V is TRBV7-2; TRBD2 matches at 11 bases. Trimming removed 0 bases from V and 3 bases from J; junction bases left unmatched: 7. Germline-derived CDR1 and CDR2 are SGHTA and FQGNSA. The CDR3 totals 17 residues. For the CDR3, the DNA is TGTGCCAGCAGCTTAGCGGCCCTAACTAGCGGGAGCTACGAGCAGTACTTC. Residues: CASSLAALTSGSYEQYF.

This chain uses TRBV6-8 with TRBJ2-7; D is ambiguous. Trimming shortened V by 7 bases and J by 3 bases, and 10 bases separated the two germline ends. Germline CDR1 is MNHGY and CDR2 is SAAAGT. CDR3 length: 12 amino acids. The CDR3 spells CASIPPSYEQYF. The CDR3 region has the DNA TGTGCCAGCATCCCGCCCAGCTACGAGCAGTACTTC.